Sequencing of this T cell receptor beta chain was carried out in a study of Ad26.COV2.S vaccination and SARS-CoV-2 variants. Study-wide results and caveats: Vaccinated individuals (as opposed to placebo recipients) had higher spike-specific TCR breadth. The breadth of spike-specific CD8+ and CD4+ T cell responses after vaccination was reportedly substantial.

Comments on this clone: As yet, its antigen is unknown.

The CDR3 runs to 12 residues. Trimming pared 6 bases from V and 2 bases from J, leaving 7 bases between. CDR1 is MDHEN, CDR2 SYDVKM, per germline. Measured with immunoSEQ multiplex PCR; TCRdb has only the in-frame clones, and not every one. The table shows more than 300,000 clones, with around 89% occurring only once. Sample treatment: about 20 received Ad26.COV2.S at low or high dose, single or two shots; roughly five received placebo; per-sample allocation not given. Sampling was performed 63 days after the first vaccine or placebo injection. This specimen consisted of peripheral blood, obtained in a trial of Ad26.COV2.S vaccine versus placebo. The TCR originated in a person between 18 and 65 years old who received the Ad26.COV2.S COVID-19 vaccine or a placebo. This chain links TRBV28 with TRBJ1-2; D perhaps matches TRBD1 (6 bases). The CDR3 reads CASRGGNYGYTF. The CDR3 nucleotides read TGTGCCAGCAGAGGGGGGAACTATGGCTACACCTTC.